This record concerns one T cell receptor beta chain sequence. The data originate from a study of shared clonotypes between healthy human individuals. This CDR3 has 13 residues. The ends were cut back, 3 bases at V and 3 bases at J, with 8 bases in the middle. Germline CDR1 and CDR2: LNHDA and SQIVND (reference sequence). This table comes from immunoSEQ multiplex PCR, and its TCRdb copy is limited to in-frame clones, with some not included. The sample yields about 2.3 million clones, more than 80% seen once. The TCR was taken from a man aged 18 to 30 in good health. Some clones in this sample may be carry-over from other donors' samples. The chain employs TRBV19 and TRBJ1-1, with D unclear. Input material: naive CD4+ T cells from PBMCs. This sample's subset: CD45RA+ positively selected. The CDR3: CASSITGYTEAFF. In DNA form, the CDR3 reads TGTGCCAGTAGTATCACGGGATACACTGAAGCTTTCTTT.